This T cell receptor (beta chain) was obtained from a study of cytotoxic CD8 clonotypes in ibrutinib-treated CLL. Study-level information: Timing of response sample collection was a median around eleven months after treatment start, with a range of 6 to 36. Regarding the study as a whole: Shared public clonotypes were rare, and on treatment they either got smaller or stayed the same. Upon ibrutinib response clonality rose, and upon progression it fell back toward baseline. Patients had baseline clonality above age-matched healthy donors, and this clonality moved with circulating CD8+ T-cell counts.

This table comes from immunoSEQ multiplex PCR, and its TCRdb copy is limited to in-frame clones, with some not included. The sample holds nearly 85,000 clones; around 79% are singletons and the top ten take nearly 5%. A remark on this clone: Its antigen remains unidentified.

Per germline, CDR1 PRHDT and CDR2 FYEKMQ (reference sequence). Germline trimming cut 5 bases from V and 2 bases from J; bases unmatched to any gene: 9. This CDR3 has 15 amino acids. The sequenced sample was PBMCs, obtained after 12 months of ibrutinib treatment. The genes are TRBV13 and TRBJ2-7; 7 nucleotides align to TRBD2. The source of this sequence is a human donor with chronic lymphocytic leukemia. CDR3 loop: CASSASGAPTYEQYF. The CDR3, as DNA: TGTGCCAGCAGCGCCAGCGGGGCGCCGACCTACGAGCAGTACTTC.